The 30 T cell receptor beta chains reported below all come from one sample, sequenced in a study of blood T cell repertoires in COVID-19. Produced via immunoSEQ multiplex PCR; TCRdb's table is partial and in-frame only. The table lists some 220,000 clones, more than 75% of them singletons, with over 10% in the top ten. The sample taken for sequencing was peripheral blood. The receptors shown here come from a human donor in a cohort sampled during active COVID-19.

Comment on this clone: Possible read error: a much larger clone is one base away. The CDR3, as DNA: TGTGCCAGCAATTTAATTCAGGGTATGACCGGGGAGCTGTTTTTT. Protein product: CASNLIQGMTGELFF. The chain is built from TRBV28 and TRBJ2-2, with a possible D match to TRBD1 (5 bases). The CDR3 totals 15 residues. Germline V gene data show CDR1 as MDHEN and CDR2 as SYDVKM.

In nucleotides, the CDR3 is TGTGCCAGCAGTTGGCTAGGGGCGCGGGGCGAGACCCAGTACTTC. This codes for CASSWLGARGETQYF. V and J are TRBV6-5 and TRBJ2-5, with D maybe TRBD2 (6 bases). The V gene's germline CDR1 is MNHEY and CDR2 SVGAGI. This CDR3 has 15 amino acids. The germline V and J ends were trimmed by 4 bases and 5 bases, with 17 bases remaining between them.

This clone appeared a few times. The J gene is TRBJ2-7, the V gene TRBV24-1; TRBD1 aligns across 7 bases. Losses at the gene ends were 9 bases for V and 2 bases for J; bases not matched to a gene: 15. Germline CDR1 is KGHDR and CDR2 is SFDVKD. This CDR3 is 16 amino acids long. This CDR3 is CATRYNRGHRTYEQYF. The CDR3 nucleotides are TGTGCCACCCGTTATAACAGGGGCCACAGAACCTACGAGCAGTACTTC.

CDR3 in DNA: TGCGCCAGCAGCTTAGGGACACCTGGGGCCAACGTCCTGACTTTC. Amino acids: CASSLGTPGANVLTF. V and J are TRBV5-1 and TRBJ2-6; a possible D gene is TRBD1 (6 bases). V shed 2 bases and J shed 2 bases, with 8 bases lying between them. The CDR3 consists of 15 residues. CDR1 is SGHRS, CDR2 YFSETQ, per germline.

V gene TRBV5-8 combines with J gene TRBJ2-7, with TRBD2 as a possible D gene (5 bases). CDR3 size: 16 residues. V lost 4 bases, J lost 2 bases, and 19 bases lay in between. Germline V lookup: CDR1 SGHTS, CDR2 YDEGEE. The CDR3 nucleotides read TGTGCCAGCAGCCCAAACACGGGATTGGCCCCCTACGAGCAGTACTTC. Translating gives CASSPNTGLAPYEQYF. Looking up the rest from reference TRBV5-8 and TRBJ2-7 gives the full variable domain: EAGVTQSPTHLIKTRGQQATLRCSPISGHTSVYWYQQALGLGLQFLLWYDEGEERNRGNFPPRFSGRQFPNYSSELNVNALELEDSALYLCASSPNTGLAPYEQYFGPGTRLTVT.

The CDR3 sequence: CASSSARTSGYNEQFF. The DNA for the CDR3 is TGTGCCAGCAGCTCGGCGCGGACTAGCGGCTACAATGAGCAGTTCTTC. The gene calls are TRBV5-4 and TRBJ2-1; 10 nucleotides align to TRBD2. With V trimmed by 3 bases and J by 3 bases, 6 bases remained unmatched. CDR3 length equals 16 residues. The germline CDR1 and CDR2 sequences are SGHNT and YYREEE (reference sequence).

This chain uses TRBV7-2 with TRBJ1-1; 9 bases map to TRBD1. V lost 5 bases and J lost 10; bases outside the gene matches: 8. CDR1 and CDR2 (germline): SGHTA, FQGNSA. CDR3 size: 13 residues. The CDR3, as DNA: TGTGCCAGCAGCGCGGGGACAGGGAAAGGAGCTTTCTTT. This codes for CASSAGTGKGAFF.

The rearrangement links TRBV29-1 to TRBJ1-2; D is uncertain. Germline CDR1 reads SQVTM; CDR2 reads ANQGSEA. The V and J ends lost 7 bases and 8 bases respectively, with 26 bases between them. This CDR3 region has 15 residues. The CDR3 DNA reads as TGCAGCGCCTTGCCTCTTGCGAAGGAGCAAGGCGGCTACACCTTC. This sequence encodes CSALPLAKEQGGYTF.

The V call is TRBV19, the J call TRBJ2-2; possible D gene TRBD2, 6 bases. Germline CDR1 is LNHDA and CDR2 is SQIVND (reference sequence). The CDR3 contains 17 residues. Trimming took 0 bases from V and 0 from J, leaving 11 bases between them. The CDR3 spells CASSIDGRTTNTGELFF. CDR3 sequence (DNA): TGTGCCAGTAGTATAGACGGGCGGACTACGAACACCGGGGAGCTGTTTTTT.

The chain joins TRBV6-2 or TRBV6-3 to TRBJ1-2; 8 positions match TRBD1. The V segment lost 2 bases and the J segment 4 bases; nucleotides outside the gene matches: 6. CDR3 length: 15 residues. Germline loops: CDR1 MNHEY, CDR2 SVGEGT. The CDR3 region has the DNA TGTGCCAGCAGTTACCTGGACAGGGCCTCCTATGGCTACACCTTC. This gives the protein CASSYLDRASYGYTF.

The DNA for the CDR3 is TGTGCCAGCAGTTACCCTACAGGGCCCACTGAAGCTTTCTTT. Its protein product is CASSYPTGPTEAFF. The chain recombines TRBV25-1 with TRBJ1-1; the D gene is possibly TRBD1 (6 bases). The CDR3 sequence is 14 residues long. V lost 5 bases and J lost 4, with 14 bases in between. Germline V lookup: CDR1 MGHDK, CDR2 SYGVNS.

Turning to this clone: Germline is not matched at one junction end, which may reflect a read error. The chain has TRBV7-9 and TRBJ1-2; weak D call: TRBD1 (6 bases). The germline gives CDR1 SEHNR, CDR2 FQNEAQ (reference sequence). The CDR3 consists of 11 residues. This CDR3 reads CASSLGTPETF. The CDR3 DNA reads as TGTGCCAGCAGCCTGGGGACACCGGAGACTTTC.

V and J are TRBV5-1 and TRBJ1-4; no clear D. CDR1 is SGHRS and CDR2 is YFSETQ in the germline V gene. The CDR3 totals 15 residues. The V end lost 0 bases, the J end lost 3 bases, and 9 bases lay between the germline ends. Here the CDR3 DNA reads TGCGCCAGCAGCTTGGAGGGAGGTTCTAATGAAAAACTGTTTTTT. Its translation is CASSLEGGSNEKLFF. Drawing the rest from reference TRBV5-1 and TRBJ1-4, the complete variable domain is KAGVTQTPRYLIKTRGQQVTLSCSPISGHRSVSWYQQTPGQGLQFLFEYFSETQRNKGNFPGRFSGRQFSNSRSEMNVSTLELGDSALYLCASSLEGGSNEKLFFGSGTQLSVL.

The V gene is TRBV10-3, the J gene TRBJ2-3; D gene unclear. CDR1 is ENHRY and CDR2 is SYGVKD in the germline V gene. Trimming took off 3 bases at V and 5 bases at J, with 6 bases between the two ends. The CDR3 sequence is 12 residues long. CDR3 coding DNA: TGTGCCATCAGTGACCTTAGAGATACGCAGTATTTT. Translating gives CAISDLRDTQYF.

CDR3 sequence reads: CASSQDPGGVREQYF. CDR3 in DNA: TGTGCCAGCAGCCAAGATCCGGGGGGAGTCCGCGAGCAGTACTTC. V gene TRBV4-2 combines with J gene TRBJ2-7; 7 nucleotides match TRBD2. Germline trimming cut 0 bases from V and 6 bases from J; bases unmatched to any gene: 8. The CDR3 contains 15 residues. Germline-derived CDR1 and CDR2 are LGHNA and YNFKEQ.

There are a few counts of this clone. The CDR3, as DNA: TGTGCCAGCAGCTTAGTCAGCGCCTATGGCTACACCTTC. This translates into CASSLVSAYGYTF. The V and J genes are TRBV11-2 and TRBJ1-2; D unclear. CDR1 and CDR2 from the germline V gene are SGHAT and FQNNGV. The CDR3 has 13 amino acids. Trimming removed 1 base from V and 4 bases from J, with 7 bases in between.

The chain employs TRBV10-3 and TRBJ1-1; TRBD1 is a possible D gene (5 bases). This CDR3 is 14 amino acids long. Trimming took off 6 bases at V and 3 bases at J, with 14 bases between the two ends. The V gene's germline CDR1 is ENHRY and CDR2 SYGVKD. The chain's CDR3 is CAIRTGPKDTEAFF. The CDR3 nucleotides are TGTGCCATCAGAACAGGACCCAAGGACACTGAAGCTTTCTTT.

This chain uses TRBV10-3 with TRBJ2-7, with D maybe TRBD1 (5 bases). The CDR3 sequence is 14 residues long. Germline CDR1 is ENHRY and CDR2 is SYGVKD. V was cut by 4 bases and J by 2 bases, with 12 bases left in between. The CDR3 DNA is TGTGCCATCAGTGGTGGGGCTGCAGCCTACGAGCAGTACTTC. This gives the protein CAISGGAAAYEQYF.

This chain uses TRBV3-1 (or the pseudogene TRBV3-2) with TRBJ1-6, with TRBD1 matching over 7 bases. The ends lost 4 bases at V and 14 bases at J; junction bases unmatched: 5. The CDR3 runs to 12 residues. Looked up from germline, CDR1 is LGHDT and CDR2 is YNNKEL (reference sequence). The CDR3 DNA is TGTGCCAGCAGCCCATCCGACAGGGCCCTCCACTTT. Translation: CASSPSDRALHF.

This sequence joins TRBV28 and TRBJ1-5; TRBD1 is a possible D gene (5 bases). CDR3 length: 14 amino acids. The germline V gene has CDR1 MDHEN and CDR2 SYDVKM. The ends were cut back, 3 bases at V and 1 base at J, with 7 bases in the middle. The CDR3 bases are TGTGCCAGCAGTTTCGGGGGGAGCAATCAGCCCCAGCATTTT. Translating gives CASSFGGSNQPQHF.

This clone was observed a single time. J is TRBJ1-2 and V is TRBV13, with TRBD1 matching 12 bases. This CDR3 contains 17 residues. Germline CDR1 is PRHDT and CDR2 is FYEKMQ (reference sequence). The V gene end was trimmed by 5 bases and the J gene end by 6 bases; junction bases not matched to a gene: 13. The CDR3 reads CASSVFGTGGLTDGYTF. Here the CDR3 DNA reads TGTGCCAGCAGCGTATTCGGGACAGGGGGCCTTACAGATGGCTACACCTTC.

This chain joins TRBV2 and TRBJ1-5, with 11 bases fitting TRBD1. Germline loops: CDR1 SNHLY, CDR2 FYNNEI. With V trimmed by 7 bases and J by 11 bases, 16 bases remained unmatched. There are 16 residues in the CDR3. In DNA, the CDR3 is TGTGCCAGCAAACGCGCCGGGACAGGGGGGTCAGTGACCCAGCATTTT. It translates to CASKRAGTGGSVTQHF.

This clone came up a few times. The V call is TRBV18, the J call TRBJ2-7; D perhaps matches TRBD2 (5 bases). CDR1 and CDR2 (germline): KGHSH, LQKENI. V was cut by 3 bases and J by 2 bases, with 11 bases left in between. The CDR3 extends over 14 amino acids. CDR3 residues: CASSPTQTTYEQYF. In nucleotides, the CDR3 is TGTGCCAGCTCACCGACGCAGACTACCTACGAGCAGTACTTC.

The V call is TRBV7-9, the J call TRBJ1-5; 8 bases agree with TRBD1. This CDR3 is built from 17 residues. Germline V lookup: CDR1 SEHNR, CDR2 FQNEAQ (reference sequence). V trimming: 3 bases; J trimming: 5 bases; junction bases outside the gene matches: 12. CDR3 bases: TGTGCCAGCAGCTTCGGACAGGGAAATTGGAGGGATCAGCCCCAGCATTTT. As protein: CASSFGQGNWRDQPQHF.

V and J are TRBV24-1 and TRBJ1-5, with unresolved D. The CDR3 sequence is 12 residues long. Germline CDR1 reads KGHDR; CDR2 reads SFDVKD. The ends were cut back, 5 bases at V and 5 bases at J, with 6 bases in the middle. The CDR3 spells CATSGADQPQHF. The CDR3, as DNA: TGTGCCACCAGTGGGGCAGATCAGCCCCAGCATTTT.

The gene calls are TRBV29-1 and TRBJ1-2, with 7 bases that match TRBD1. Germline values: CDR1 SQVTM, CDR2 ANQGSEA. The CDR3 has 13 amino acids. V trimming: 4 bases; J trimming: 4 bases; junction bases outside the gene matches: 6. CDR3 sequence (DNA): TGCAGCGTTGGAAGGGACAGTTCCTATGGCTACACCTTC. Translation gives CSVGRDSSYGYTF.

V is TRBV28 and J is TRBJ1-2, with TRBD1 identical over 9 bases. Looked up from germline, CDR1 is MDHEN and CDR2 is SYDVKM. Trimming at V came to 3 bases and at J to 6 bases, leaving 5 bases not matched to a gene. CDR3 length equals 14 residues. DNA of the CDR3: TGTGCCAGCAGTTTGGGGACAGGGCACGATGGCTACACCTTC. It specifies CASSLGTGHDGYTF.

The J gene is TRBJ1-4, the V gene TRBV9; tentative D call: TRBD1 (5 bases). The length of the CDR3 is 17 residues. The V end was cut by 7 bases, the J end by 5 bases, with 24 bases between. Germline CDR1 reads SGDLS; CDR2 reads YYNGEE. CDR3 protein: CASRGNHTGVGNEKLFF. Written as DNA, the CDR3 is TGTGCCAGCCGGGGGAACCATACGGGGGTCGGCAATGAAAAACTGTTTTTT. The whole variable domain, filled in from reference TRBV9 and TRBJ1-4, reads DSGVTQTPKHLITATGQRVTLRCSPRSGDLSVYWYQQSLDQGLQFLIQYYNGEERAKGNILERFSAQQFPDLHSELNLSSLELGDSALYFCASRGNHTGVGNEKLFFGSGTQLSVL.

This clone was detected a few times. The chain employs TRBV5-5 and TRBJ1-5, with TRBD1 identical over 7 bases. The CDR3 runs 14 residues. The germline CDR1 and CDR2 sequences are SGHKS and YYEKEE (reference sequence). Trimming took 3 bases from V and 6 from J; bases not matched to a gene: 6. The CDR3 bases are TGTGCCAGCAGCTGGGGGACAGTACCTCAGCCCCAGCATTTT. It codes for CASSWGTVPQPQHF.

This clone appeared a few times. V gene TRBV24-1 combines with J gene TRBJ2-3; 12 bases line up with TRBD2. From germline, CDR1 is KGHDR and CDR2 SFDVKD. This CDR3 comprises 17 residues. Trimming cost V 2 bases and J 4 bases; bases outside gene matches: 6. CDR3 residues: CATSDSARLAGADTQYF. The DNA for the CDR3 is TGTGCCACCAGTGATTCCGCCCGACTAGCGGGAGCAGATACGCAGTATTTT.